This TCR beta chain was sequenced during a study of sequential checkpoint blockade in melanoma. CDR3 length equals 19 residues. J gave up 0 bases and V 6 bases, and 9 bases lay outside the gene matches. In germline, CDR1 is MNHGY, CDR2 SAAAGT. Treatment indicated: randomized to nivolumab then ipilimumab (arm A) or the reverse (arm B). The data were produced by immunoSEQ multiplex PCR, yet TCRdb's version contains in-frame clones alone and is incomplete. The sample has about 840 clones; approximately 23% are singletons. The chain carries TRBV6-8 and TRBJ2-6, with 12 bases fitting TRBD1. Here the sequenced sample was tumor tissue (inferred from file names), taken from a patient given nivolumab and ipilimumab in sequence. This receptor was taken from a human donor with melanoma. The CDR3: CASRRGQGARLSGANVLTF. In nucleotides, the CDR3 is TGTGCCAGCAGACGGGGACAGGGGGCGCGGCTCTCTGGGGCCAACGTCCTGACTTTC.